The text below deals with one T cell receptor (beta chain). This sample is part of a study of radiotherapy plus CTLA-4 blockade in lung cancer. CDR3 length equals 13 residues. CDR1 and CDR2 from the germline V gene are SGHTA and FQGTGA. The V end lost 4 bases, the J end lost 1 base, and 7 bases lay between the germline ends. Profiling relied on immunoSEQ multiplex PCR, and the TCRdb table lists in-frame clones only, not all of them. The data contain 85,000 to 95,000 clones, about four fifths of them singletons. The chain recombines TRBV7-3 with TRBJ1-1; D might be TRBD1 (6 bases). The sequencing here drew on peripheral blood, taken from a patient treated with radiotherapy plus ipilimumab. The TCR sequence derives from a human donor with non-small cell lung cancer that progressed on radiotherapy plus ipilimumab. CDR3 sequence (DNA): TGTGCCAGCAGCTCGGACAGGAACACTGAAGCTTTCTTT. Protein product: CASSSDRNTEAFF.